This T cell receptor (beta chain) was identified in a study of blood T cell repertoires in COVID-19. At the level of the study: Sites in the United States, Italy and Spain provided acute and convalescent COVID-19 samples. Sample material is recorded as cDNA or gDNA derived from T cells, B-cell-depleted T cells, or PBMCs.

The authors' processing: It was from reference gene primer amplification that nucleated cell counts were estimated. Repertoires were generated with immunoSEQ multiplex PCR, while TCRdb's copy carries only in-frame clones and drops some. V, J and clone size were drawn from that table, and D and trimming were deduced from the DNA. The top ten hold roughly 2% of the sample, which has approximately 200,000 clones, over 75% seen once. In germline, CDR1 is LNHDA, CDR2 SQIVND (reference sequence). Trimming took 4 bases from V and 5 from J; bases not matched to a gene: 18. The CDR3 is 18 amino acids. The source is a man between 40 and 49 years old with active or convalescent COVID-19. Sample: peripheral blood. V and J are TRBV19 and TRBJ1-1; TRBD1 agrees at 8 bases. CDR3 nucleotides: TGTGCCAGTAGTACCCGGGTTCAGACAGGGGTGGGTGTAACTGAAGCTTTCTTT. Its protein product is CASSTRVQTGVGVTEAFF.